This T cell receptor (beta chain) was sequenced in a study of OX40 agonist ivuxolimab in advanced cancers. At the level of the study: A male proportion of under 90% was recorded, with mean age approximately 57 years and range about 23 to 80.

The germline V and J ends were trimmed by 4 bases and 2 bases, with 9 bases remaining between them. The germline V gene encodes CDR1 SGHDT and CDR2 YYEEEE. The CDR3 is 14 amino acids. Blood sampling was done at baseline, cycle 4 day 1, and cycle 7 day 1. Overall study findings and caveats: Individuals who were partial responders at 0.1-3.0 mg/kg had clonal expansion that ranked among the lowest. At 0.1 to 3.0 mg/kg and by week 6, CD4+ and CD8+ T cells in the blood had expanded clonally.

Assay used: immunoSEQ multiplex PCR; TCRdb lists only in-frame clones, some missing. The table shows approximately 45,000 clones, with 90% to 95% occurring only once. Of note for this clone: Its antigen is unidentified.

The rearrangement links TRBV5-6 to TRBJ1-4, with no clear D. The sequenced sample was CD4+ or CD8+ T cells sorted from blood, obtained in a trial of the OX40 agonist ivuxolimab. This TCR came from an adult with an advanced solid tumor such as melanoma, head and neck, liver or kidney cancer. The CDR3 DNA is TGTGCCAGCAGCGGTTGGCTGACTAATGAAAAACTGTTTTTT. Its protein product is CASSGWLTNEKLFF.